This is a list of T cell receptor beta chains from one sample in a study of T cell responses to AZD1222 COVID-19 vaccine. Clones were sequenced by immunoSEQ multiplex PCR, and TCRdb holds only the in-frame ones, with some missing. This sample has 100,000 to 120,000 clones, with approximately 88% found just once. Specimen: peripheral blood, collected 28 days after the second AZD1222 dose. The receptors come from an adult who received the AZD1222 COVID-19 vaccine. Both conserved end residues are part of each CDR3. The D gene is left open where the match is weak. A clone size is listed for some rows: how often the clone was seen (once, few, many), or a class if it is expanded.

CDR3nt: TGTGCCAGCTCACCGGGTCACGAGACCCAGTACTTC
CDR3aa: CASSPGHETQYF
d_gene: -
abundance: -
j_gene: TRBJ2-5
v_gene: TRBV18

CDR3nt: TGCGCCAGCAGCTTGTATGGGACAGGGTTAAACACTGAAGCTTTCTTT
CDR3aa: CASSLYGTGLNTEAFF
d_gene: TRBD1
abundance: -
j_gene: TRBJ1-1
v_gene: TRBV5-1

CDR3nt: TGTGCCAGCAGTGCGCCCGGGACAGGGGGTGAAAAACTGTTTTTT
CDR3aa: CASSAPGTGGEKLFF
d_gene: TRBD1
abundance: -
j_gene: TRBJ1-4
v_gene: TRBV27

CDR3nt: TGTGCCAGCAGCCTGTCAGGGAGGCTCCACTTT
CDR3aa: CASSLSGRLHF
d_gene: -
abundance: -
j_gene: TRBJ1-6
v_gene: TRBV3-1/TRBV3-2

CDR3nt: TGTGCCACCAGTGACCGACAGGGGTCGAGGGAGCTGTTTTTT
CDR3aa: CATSDRQGSRELFF
d_gene: TRBD1
abundance: -
j_gene: TRBJ2-2
v_gene: TRBV24-1

CDR3nt: TGTGCCAGCAGCGTTGCCGGGTTTCAGAACACCGGGGAGCTGTTTTTT
CDR3aa: CASSVAGFQNTGELFF
d_gene: -
abundance: -
j_gene: TRBJ2-2
v_gene: TRBV9

CDR3nt: TGTGCCAGCAGCTTACCGGGACAGGGGTTCCACGAGCAGTACTTC
CDR3aa: CASSLPGQGFHEQYF
d_gene: TRBD1
abundance: -
j_gene: TRBJ2-7
v_gene: TRBV3-1/TRBV3-2

CDR3nt: TGTGCCAGCAGCCCTACAGCTTCCTATGGCTACACCTTC
CDR3aa: CASSPTASYGYTF
d_gene: -
abundance: -
j_gene: TRBJ1-2
v_gene: TRBV12-3/TRBV12-4

CDR3nt: TGTGCCAGCACCCAGGGTGAAAGGAACGAGCAGTACTTC
CDR3aa: CASTQGERNEQYF
d_gene: -
abundance: -
j_gene: TRBJ2-7
v_gene: TRBV9

CDR3nt: TGTGCCAGCAGGTTCGGACTAGCGGGGGACCAAGAGACCCAGTACTTC
CDR3aa: CASRFGLAGDQETQYF
d_gene: TRBD2
abundance: -
j_gene: TRBJ2-5
v_gene: TRBV7-7

CDR3nt: TGTGCCAGCAGTTTGGGGTTGGGCACTGAAGCTTTCTTT
CDR3aa: CASSLGLGTEAFF
d_gene: -
abundance: -
j_gene: TRBJ1-1
v_gene: TRBV12-3/TRBV12-4

CDR3nt: TGTGCCAGCAGCCGCGGCTCCCAAGAAACAGATACGCAGTATTTT
CDR3aa: CASSRGSQETDTQYF
d_gene: -
abundance: -
j_gene: TRBJ2-3
v_gene: TRBV7-3

CDR3nt: TGTGCCAGCAGTGGTGAGGGGCACTATGGCTACACCTTC
CDR3aa: CASSGEGHYGYTF
d_gene: -
abundance: few
j_gene: TRBJ1-2
v_gene: TRBV2

CDR3nt: TGTGCCAGCAGCCGGGACAGCTATTATGGCTACACCTTC
CDR3aa: CASSRDSYYGYTF
d_gene: TRBD1
abundance: -
j_gene: TRBJ1-2
v_gene: TRBV7-8

CDR3nt: TGTGCCAGCAGCCCCAGAGGGGAGTCCTACGAGCAGTACTTC
CDR3aa: CASSPRGESYEQYF
d_gene: -
abundance: few
j_gene: TRBJ2-7
v_gene: TRBV7-9

CDR3nt: TGTGCCAGCTCCACCAGAATACAGCAATTCTTACGGGGTAATGAAAAACTGTTTTTT
CDR3aa: CASSTRIQQFLRGNEKLFF
d_gene: -
abundance: -
j_gene: TRBJ1-4
v_gene: TRBV18

CDR3nt: TGTGCCATCAGTGAGAACAGGGAAATTCGCTACACCTTC
CDR3aa: CAISENREIRYTF
d_gene: -
abundance: once
j_gene: TRBJ1-2
v_gene: TRBV10-3

CDR3nt: TGTGCCAGCAGTTACTCGGCTACCGCCGGGCGCACAGATACGCAGTATTTT
CDR3aa: CASSYSATAGRTDTQYF
d_gene: -
abundance: -
j_gene: TRBJ2-3
v_gene: TRBV6-2/TRBV6-3

CDR3nt: TGTGCCAGCAGCCGCAGGGGGGAGGAGACCCAGTACTTC
CDR3aa: CASSRRGEETQYF
d_gene: -
abundance: -
j_gene: TRBJ2-5
v_gene: TRBV6-5

CDR3nt: TGTGCCAGTACCTCCGGGACAGGGAGAACCGAGCAGTACTTC
CDR3aa: CASTSGTGRTEQYF
d_gene: TRBD1
abundance: -
j_gene: TRBJ2-7
v_gene: TRBV19

CDR3nt: TGTGCCAGCAGCCCCCTTACAGGGAGTCGTGAAAAACTGTTTTTT
CDR3aa: CASSPLTGSREKLFF
d_gene: -
abundance: -
j_gene: TRBJ1-4
v_gene: TRBV5-6

CDR3nt: TGTGCCAGCAGTGAAATGGGGGCTACTAATGAAAAACTGTTTTTT
CDR3aa: CASSEMGATNEKLFF
d_gene: -
abundance: -
j_gene: TRBJ1-4
v_gene: TRBV6-1

CDR3nt: TGTGCCAGCAGTTTTGGGGGAGGGCAGCCCCAGCATTTT
CDR3aa: CASSFGGGQPQHF
d_gene: -
abundance: -
j_gene: TRBJ1-5
v_gene: TRBV12-3/TRBV12-4

CDR3nt: TGTGCCAGCAGTTACTTCGGGACAGGGGATTCACCCCTCCACTTT
CDR3aa: CASSYFGTGDSPLHF
d_gene: TRBD1
abundance: -
j_gene: TRBJ1-6
v_gene: TRBV6-5